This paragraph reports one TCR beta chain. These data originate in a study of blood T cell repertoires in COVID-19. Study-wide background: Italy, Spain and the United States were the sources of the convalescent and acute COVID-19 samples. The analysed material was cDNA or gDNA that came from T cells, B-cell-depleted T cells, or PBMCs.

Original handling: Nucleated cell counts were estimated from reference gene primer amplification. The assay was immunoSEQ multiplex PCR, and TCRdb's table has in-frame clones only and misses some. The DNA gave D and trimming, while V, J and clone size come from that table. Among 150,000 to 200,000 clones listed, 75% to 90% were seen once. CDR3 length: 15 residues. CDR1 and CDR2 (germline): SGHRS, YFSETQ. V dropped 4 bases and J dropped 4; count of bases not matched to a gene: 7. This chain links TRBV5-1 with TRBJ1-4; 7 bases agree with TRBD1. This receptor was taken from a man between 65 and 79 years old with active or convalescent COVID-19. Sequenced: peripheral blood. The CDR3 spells CASSTGQAINEKLFF. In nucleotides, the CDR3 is TGCGCCAGCAGCACCGGACAGGCGATTAATGAAAAACTGTTTTTT.